This entry concerns a single T cell receptor beta chain. Its specificity is not known. At minimum, one pre-ART and two post-ART PBMC samples were obtained from each donor. The assay used was immunoSEQ (version v3.0), run at survey level. Sequencing aimed to cover roughly 40,000-50,000 T-cell genomes per sample. Libraries were prepared by immunoSEQ multiplex PCR; TCRdb keeps only in-frame clonotypes and omits some of them. There are 20,000 to 25,000 clones in the sample; 90% to 95% occur only once, and about 7.7% lies in the top ten. This specimen comes from a study of long-term antiretroviral therapy in people with HIV. Overall study context: First collections came about a decade before the 2015 immediate-ART recommendation. The study's findings and limits: Diversity increased after ART yet remained lower than in transplant donor controls.

V gave up 4 bases and J gave up 2 bases; unmatched junction bases: 10. The CDR3 runs 16 residues. Germline CDR1 and CDR2: SGHNT and YYREEE (reference sequence). The sequence was collected from a woman in her 50s with HIV. The J gene is TRBJ1-2, the V gene TRBV5-4; 8 bases agree with TRBD1. The input for sequencing was unsorted PBMCs, taken 4.4 years after starting antiretroviral therapy. CDR3: CASSGGTGDSNYGYTF. CDR3 DNA: TGTGCCAGCAGCGGAGGGACAGGAGACTCCAACTATGGCTACACCTTC.